This T cell receptor beta chain is from a study of blood T cell repertoires in COVID-19. The V gene's germline CDR1 is MNHEY and CDR2 SVGAGI. CDR3 length: 13 amino acids. V was trimmed by 2 bases and J by 4 bases, leaving 8 bases between them. This clone was seen once. The method was immunoSEQ multiplex PCR; TCRdb's version includes in-frame clones alone and lacks a portion of them. The sample lists approximately 150,000 clones; 65% to 85% were seen once. Sequencing used peripheral blood. This TCR was sampled from a woman aged 55-75 years with acute or convalescent COVID-19. The rearrangement links TRBV6-5 to TRBJ2-5; D not resolved. CDR3 bases: TGTGCCAGCAGTTACATCTCGAGAGAGACCCAGTACTTC. Encoded protein: CASSYISRETQYF.